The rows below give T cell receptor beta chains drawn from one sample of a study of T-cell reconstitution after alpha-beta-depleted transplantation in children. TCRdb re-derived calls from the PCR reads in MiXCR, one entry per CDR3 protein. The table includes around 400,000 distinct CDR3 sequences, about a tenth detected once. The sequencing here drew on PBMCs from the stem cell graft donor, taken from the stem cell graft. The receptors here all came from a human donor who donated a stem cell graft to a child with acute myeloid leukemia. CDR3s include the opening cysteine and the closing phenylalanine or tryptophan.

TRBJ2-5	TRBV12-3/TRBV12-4	CASSLRDRGFQETQYF
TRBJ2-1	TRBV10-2	CASSVGLANEQFF
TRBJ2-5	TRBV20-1	CSAPDRGKETQYF
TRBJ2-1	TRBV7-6	CASSLVPSSYNEQFF
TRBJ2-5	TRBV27	CASQTARGGTQYF
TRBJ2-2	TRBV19	CASSGSITGELFF
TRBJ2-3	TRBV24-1	CATSDRATTGTQYF
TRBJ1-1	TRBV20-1	CSASLGGYTEAFF
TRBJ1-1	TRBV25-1	CASIRQVGANTEAFF
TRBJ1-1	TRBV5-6	CASSQVGAGDTEAFF
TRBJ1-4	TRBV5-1	CASSWRQGANEKLFF
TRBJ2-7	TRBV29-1	CSVETDRGLRQYF
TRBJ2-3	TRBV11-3	CASSLVASGSLQYF
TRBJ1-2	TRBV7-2	CASSPHTDYGYTF
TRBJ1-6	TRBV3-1	CASRPGQGGSPLHF
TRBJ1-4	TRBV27	CASSWAGGEKLFF
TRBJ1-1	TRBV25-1	CASSELAPVQGEMNTEAFF
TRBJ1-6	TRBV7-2	CASSLGQGYSPLHF